This T cell receptor beta chain was captured in a study of cytomegalovirus exposure and HLA in healthy donors (dated by TCRdb to the late 2010s). With respect to the entire study: According to an earlier analysis of several hundred of the donors, about 180 million T cells yielded approximately 120 million unique TCR beta sequences and approximately 300 Gb of sequence data. A separate validation cohort of about 110 different subjects was used in addition to the 666-subject first cohort. The T cell repertoires of 666 subjects were profiled by immunosequencing and related to cytomegalovirus serostatus. The study was designed to test whether signatures of past pathogen exposure could be identified by cataloging public T cell receptors. About five DR-DQ haplotypes were handled as single units for association and clustering because linkage in the cohort was strong. Typing coverage varied by locus: roughly 620-640 donors for A, B, C, DRB1 and DQB1; more than 500 for DQA1; more than 600 for DPA1; approximately 470 for DPB1. Across approximately 420 genotyped donors of the cohort, an average of approximately 220,000 unique TCR beta nucleotide sequences per donor were sequenced, and roughly 20% of those sequences were non-productive. An early release covering about 600 HLA-typed donors comprised about 300 gigabases of sequencing data and approximately 85 million unique TCR sequences. The later analysis used no new phenotypic data to find candidate immune exposures, relying instead on TCR beta sequences and their occurrence across donors. Among the roughly 390 genotyped donors, more than 70% belonged to the genetic ancestry cluster associated with self-reported Caucasian donors. Both class I and class II loci were covered by HLA typing, at four-digit resolution. To decide whether each TCR beta V gene segment behaved as functional or pseudogenic, an earlier analysis of 587 of the donors relied on high-throughput TCR beta sequencing. Every repertoire in the discovery cohort had been generated on one and the same sequencing platform. Donor age, sex, ethnicity and CMV serostatus were collected together with the repertoire data. Genome-wide SNP genotypes for about 60% of the roughly 700 donors were used in a later genetic analysis, which treated that subset as a discovery cohort. To predict cytomegalovirus infection status, the study brought together high-throughput TCR immunosequencing, statistical association of individual TCRs with disease status, and machine learning. A later analysis re-examined previously published TCR beta repertoires from several hundred donors and added high-resolution HLA genotyping to investigate patterns of TCR occurrence. General findings and caveats noted by the study authors: Because counts were too low, some 17 rarely observed V segments, including chromosome 9 orphons, were left out of the earlier analysis of 500 to 750 of the donors. In this cohort, only TCR beta chains were sequenced, and detectable features were limited by the absence of alpha or paired-chain data. An earlier analysis of some 590 of the donors showed that most TCR beta V segments appeared in productive rearrangements either about 90% or about 30% of the time, which broadly matched IMGT annotations. The 87-base-pair reads could not distinguish some IMGT-functional V segments, including TRBV6-2 and TRBV6-3, so those segments were excluded. According to a later analysis, most CMV-associated TCR beta chains appeared to be HLA-restricted, and the HLA associations seemed to be driven largely by CMV exposure. Cytomegalovirus status was reported to be diagnosed by the classifier with high specificity and sensitivity in both the original and validation cohorts. A later analysis found that HLA-associated TCR beta chains were more clonally expanded and had lower generation probabilities than equally common non-associated chains. A later analysis associated about 17,000 TCR beta sequences with specific HLA alleles at a false discovery rate of 0.05. Across donors, most TCR sequences were observed very rarely, whereas some public TCRs were present in many individuals. A further reported finding was that TCR beta sequences accurately predicted the HLA-A and HLA-B alleles for most subjects in the first cohort. V-gene and J-gene trimming of TCR beta chains was associated with a missense DCLRE1C variant in a later genetic analysis, and the association was replicated in an independent cohort. According to a later analysis, TCR association rates differed among HLA loci, with DRB1 alleles showing the most associated TCRs and HLA-C alleles showing the fewest. According to the authors, the approach could potentially be generalized to other disease states and immunological phenotypes. Several of the top co-occurrence clusters appeared to be linked to parvovirus B19, influenza, CMV and Epstein-Barr virus, according to a later analysis. A cluster of highly shared sequence variants was judged likely to be a technical artifact of the sequencing pipeline. The study gave a list of 150 to 200 TCR beta chains associated with cytomegalovirus. In vitro tests confirmed that a few of the cytomegalovirus-associated TCR beta chains recognize cytomegalovirus antigens. For the cohort, immune exposure information was limited to CMV serostatus. When HLA alleles, especially DR and DQ, strongly co-occurred, attributing TCR associations to individual alleles was difficult. In a later genetic analysis, fewer N-insertions in productive TCRs were reported among donors in an Asian-associated ancestry cluster than the roughly 640-donor mean. HLA typing was unavailable for some donors at each locus, so association tests used only the typed subset. Linkage disequilibrium might explain the correlated functional status among segregating V segments, but an unknown experimental factor could not be ruled out. Roughly uniform sequencing depth across donors was assumed in presence/absence analyses, although this assumption may not hold.

Concerning this clone itself: Its recognized antigen is unknown. No base-level quality is on record; no much larger clone is a single base apart.

The junction shows trimming of 6 bases on V and 3 bases on J, plus 11 bases between the germline ends. The CDR3 covers 13 residues, taking in both the cysteine and the phenylalanine. Only the CDR3 part of the read is kept: 39 bases, read in frame from the first base. In the germline V gene, CDR1 corresponds to WSHSY and CDR2 to SAAADI. The library was built by means of the immunoSEQ multiplex PCR assay. The multiplex PCR relied on a mix of 60 forward primers for TCR Vbeta segments and 13 reverse primers for TCR Jbeta segments. The CDR3 region of rearranged TCR beta genes was amplified from genomic DNA by a multiplex PCR assay. Amplified TCR beta libraries were sequenced as 87-base-pair reads on the Illumina HiSeq System. Per the original workflow: A later analysis tallied tens of millions of unique TCR beta chains across the approximately 670 repertoires, and about 12 million of those chains were shared by two or more donors. Raw reads were error-corrected and collapsed into unique sequences with a nearest-neighbor algorithm that merged closely related sequences to remove PCR and sequencing errors. V, D and J gene segments were assigned by aligning CDR3 sequences to IMGT reference sequences. For a sequence to be retained, a match of at least six nucleotides to both a V gene segment and a J gene segment was required. Rearrangements were classified as productive when the CDR3 lacked stop codons and remained in frame with V and J, and all other rearrangements were classified as non-productive. Following IMGT convention, CDR3 was defined as the stretch from the second conserved V-encoded cysteine to the conserved J-encoded phenylalanine. The earlier analysis of approximately 590 of the donors excluded any sequence lacking an unambiguous match to a single V gene segment. An earlier analysis of under 750 of the donors called V segments functional above 56.7% productive rearrangements and segregating when the between-donor standard deviation exceeded 5%. A statistical classification framework was built to diagnose cytomegalovirus status from the catalog of TCR beta chain sequences. In a later analysis, TCR nucleotide sequences were compared against IMGT/GENE-DB human TR gene sequences so that V and J genes could be assigned. In a later analysis, CDR3 sequences and most-parsimonious VDJ recombination scenarios were assigned using the TCRdist pipeline. In a later analysis, each TCR beta chain was defined by its CDR3 amino acid sequence together with its V-gene family, and reads lacking a unique V-gene family were excluded. As a way to deal with suspected cross-contamination and a sequencing artifact, a later analysis dropped 592 nucleotide sequences that were highly shared and had low generation probability. For each public chain, a later analysis derived a clonal expansion index from normalized ranks of inferred template counts within each repertoire. Generation probabilities in a later analysis came from a VDJ recombination model fitted to out-of-frame rearrangements, and those results were checked against IGoR. A later analysis scored TCR-TCR, TCR-HLA and TCR-CMV co-occurrence with hypergeometric tests, applying a repertoire-size bias correction to TCR pairs. To estimate false discovery rates, a later analysis permuted the HLA or CMV assignments 20 times. In a later analysis, co-occurring TCRs were grouped using DBSCAN, and TCRdist sequence similarity was added for clustering within HLA-allele-positive subsets. Repertoires with fewer than 30,000 or more than 120,000 public chains were left out of co-occurrence clustering, as were five repertoires with anomalous nucleotide sharing. As stored in TCRdb, this immuneACCESS dataset retains in-frame rearrangements with V and J assigned. A fraction of the clones does not appear; measured against another copy, unresolved V genes explain less than half of the discrepancy, and the remainder lacks a known reason. The V and J calls and clone size come from that table; D and trimming were worked out from the DNA. The sample has 85,000 to 120,000 clones on record, over 75% of them singletons. The ten largest clonotypes hold 3% to 4.5% of the sample.

The cohort consisted of some 670 healthy bone marrow donors. Cohort members were all nominally healthy when sampled, although unrecorded immune exposures were likely present. The donor was CMV seronegative and belonged to the group of around 400 seronegative cohort members. Each donor provided a peripheral blood sample, and peripheral blood mononuclear cells were used for TCR beta sequencing. The Qiagen DNeasy Blood Extraction Kit was used to extract genomic DNA from the blood cell samples. The rearranged chain carries TRBV10-2 and TRBJ1-2; the D gene is perhaps TRBD1, on 6 matching bases. Source material: PBMCs. The receptor was derived from a man in his fifties or sixties in good health and CMV-seronegative. The CDR3 here reads CASRDSSDYGYTF. The DNA sequence reads TGCGCCAGCAGGGACAGTTCCGACTATGGCTACACCTTC.